This TCR beta chain was recovered during a study of blood T cell repertoires in COVID-19. Study-wide context: COVID-19 samples collected from the United States, Italy and Spain covered acute and convalescent phases.

In Seattle, patients joined the study during active infection and were tracked longitudinally. Original methodology: Estimation of nucleated cell counts was performed using reference gene primer amplification. Sequenced by immunoSEQ multiplex PCR; TCRdb stores in-frame clones only, minus some. That table gives V, J and clone size, and the DNA gave D and trimming. The sample has 97,000 or so clones; 80% to 95% are singletons. This CDR3 is 10 amino acids long. Germline V gene lookup returns CDR1 MNHEY and CDR2 SVGAGI. Trimming left V 6 bases short and J 6 bases short, with 5 bases between. The receptor was derived from a woman aged 45-60 years with COVID-19, enrolled during active disease. Sample: peripheral blood. This chain uses TRBV6-5 with TRBJ1-1; a weak D match, TRBD1 (5 bases). CDR3 loop: CASSRAEAFF. The DNA for the CDR3 is TGTGCCAGCAGCAGGGCTGAAGCTTTCTTT.